Following are 19 T cell receptor beta chains from one sample sequenced in a study of cytomegalovirus exposure and HLA in healthy donors (dated by TCRdb to about 2017). Preparation of the library involved the immunoSEQ multiplex PCR assay. A mixture of 60 forward primers for TCR Vbeta segments and 13 reverse primers for TCR Jbeta segments was used in the multiplex PCR. The source is immuneACCESS, and TCRdb retained only in-frame sequences with V and J called. Part of the clones is not carried over; for the studies checked, unresolved V genes explain less than half of this, and the remainder is unexplained. The sample data list 150,000 to 200,000 clones, and around 85% of these were observed just once. In total, the top ten clones hold less than 2% of the sample. Sample: PBMCs. Receptors originate from a man between 18 and 29 years old in good health and CMV-seronegative.

V gene TRBV11-3 combines with J gene TRBJ2-7; a weak D match, TRBD2 (5 bases). The CDR3 covers 13 residues. Germline V gives CDR1 SGHNT, CDR2 YENEEA. V lost 5 bases to trimming and J lost 7 bases, with 15 bases between them. The CDR3 is CASSRGLPQEQYF. The CDR3, as DNA: TGTGCCAGCAGCCGAGGACTCCCCCAAGAGCAGTACTTC.

CDR3 in amino acids: CASSKTGPPDTQYF. The CDR3 bases are TGTGCCAGCAGCAAGACAGGCCCCCCAGATACGCAGTATTTT. The V call is TRBV11-2, the J call TRBJ2-3; D is possibly TRBD1 (6 bases). The CDR3 has 14 residues. The ends were cut back, 5 bases at V and 4 bases at J, with 13 bases in the middle. The germline CDR1 and CDR2 sequences are SGHAT and FQNNGV.

The chain uses TRBV5-8 and TRBJ1-2; D unclear. V was pared by 2 bases and J by 7 bases, with 12 bases between. Germline V gene sequence: CDR1 SGHTS, CDR2 YDEGEE. This CDR3 spans 13 amino acids. The CDR3 sequence is CASSFTAFFGYTF. The CDR3 bases are TGTGCCAGCAGCTTTACAGCATTCTTTGGCTACACCTTC.

The gene calls are TRBV2 and TRBJ1-2, with a tentative D call TRBD1 (5 bases). The V gene's germline CDR1 is SNHLY and CDR2 FYNNEI. Trimming shortened V by 3 bases and J by 8 bases, and 13 bases separated the two germline ends. This CDR3 has 13 amino acids. Written as DNA, the CDR3 is TGTGCCAGCAGTGAGGGGGGACGCGGGGGCTACACCTTC. Its translation is CASSEGGRGGYTF.

This sequence joins TRBV5-4 and TRBJ2-3; D remains unclear. Germline V gene data show CDR1 as SGHNT and CDR2 as YYREEE (reference sequence). The CDR3 has 12 amino acids. The V gene lost 0 bases and the J gene lost 10 bases, with 9 bases spanning the gap. The CDR3 region has the DNA TGTGCCAGCAGCTTGGACCTCTATGCGCAGTATTTT. Amino acids: CASSLDLYAQYF.

V gene TRBV7-9 combines with J gene TRBJ1-4; D may be TRBD1 (6 bases). V was trimmed by 10 bases and J by 6 bases, leaving 15 bases between them. Germline V gene sequence: CDR1 SEHNR, CDR2 FQNEAQ (reference sequence). The CDR3 extends over 13 amino acids. CDR3 region: CATRGGLDEKLFF. CDR3 bases: TGTGCCACCCGAGGGGGTCTGGATGAAAAACTGTTTTTT. Together with reference TRBV7-9 and TRBJ1-4, the CDR3 gives the full variable domain: DTGVSQNPRHKITKRGQNVTFRCDPISEHNRLYWYRQTLGQGPEFLTYFQNEAQLEKSRLLSDRFSAERPKGSFSTLEIQRTEQGDSAMYLCATRGGLDEKLFFGSGTQLSVL.

The rearrangement links TRBV7-9 to TRBJ1-6, with a possible D match to TRBD1 (5 bases). The germline V gene has CDR1 SEHNR and CDR2 FQNEAQ (reference sequence). The length of the CDR3 is 16 residues. Trimming took 1 base from V and 1 from J, leaving 8 bases between them. The CDR3 sequence: CASSLGGGSYNSPLHF. CDR3 nucleotide sequence: TGTGCCAGCAGCTTAGGCGGGGGTTCCTATAATTCACCCCTCCACTTT.

Details on this clone: A read error may produce the germline difference seen at one junction end. The chain uses TRBV6-1 and TRBJ1-1; possible D gene TRBD1, 5 bases. The CDR3 totals 11 residues. Germline V gene sequence: CDR1 MNHNS, CDR2 SASEGT. The CDR3 protein is CGGRVSTEAFF. CDR3 coding DNA: TGCGGGGGACGTGTTAGCACTGAAGCTTTCTTT.

The V gene is TRBV28, the J gene TRBJ2-1, with a weak D call TRBD1 (6 bases). The germline gives CDR1 MDHEN, CDR2 SYDVKM. V lost 3 bases to trimming and J lost 8 bases, with 17 bases between them. The CDR3 totals 15 residues. CDR3 nucleotides: TGTGCCAGCAGTTTCTCATTCGCAGGGGTGGATGAGCAGTTCTTC. This gives the protein CASSFSFAGVDEQFF. Together with reference TRBV28 and TRBJ2-1, the CDR3 gives the full variable domain: DVKVTQSSRYLVKRTGEKVFLECVQDMDHENMFWYRQDPGLGLRLIYFSYDVKMKEKGDIPEGYSVSREKKERFSLILESASTNQTSMYLCASSFSFAGVDEQFFGPGTRLTVL.

V usage is TRBV12-5 and J usage is TRBJ2-5, with TRBD1 identical over 7 bases. The J call may be in error: the DNA end matches TRBJ2-7 better. From germline, CDR1 is LGHNT and CDR2 FRNRAP. The length of the CDR3 is 12 residues. The CDR3 here is CATGRGSYEQYF. The CDR3 nucleotides are TGTGCAACGGGCAGGGGGTCCTACGAGCAGTACTTC.

The gene calls are TRBV5-4 and TRBJ2-5; 9 nucleotides agree with TRBD2. The length of the CDR3 is 14 residues. Germline CDR1 and CDR2: SGHNT and YYREEE (reference sequence). With V trimmed by 2 bases and J by 5 bases, 4 bases remained unmatched. The CDR3 region is CASSFAGGGETQYF. CDR3 nucleotides: TGTGCCAGCAGCTTTGCGGGGGGGGGTGAGACCCAGTACTTC.

Only one count was recorded for this clone. The genes are TRBV10-2 and TRBJ1-1; TRBD1 aligns across 7 bases. CDR3 length equals 13 residues. The germline CDR1 and CDR2 sequences are WSHSY and SAAADI. The ends lost 6 bases at V and 7 bases at J; junction bases unmatched: 8. In DNA form, the CDR3 reads TGCGCCAGCAGCAGGAGGGGGCTGAATGAAGCTTTCTTT. Protein product: CASSRRGLNEAFF.

In its sample, this clone was seen many times. This CDR3 reads CASSDTPQGVDGYTF. CDR3 in DNA: TGTGCCAGCAGTGACACTCCACAGGGGGTGGATGGCTACACCTTC. This chain uses TRBV6-4 with TRBJ1-2; 8 nucleotides line up with TRBD1. This CDR3 region has 15 residues. The trim removed 2 bases at V and 6 bases at J, leaving 8 bases unmatched. Germline-derived CDR1 and CDR2 are MRHNA and SNTAGT.

The rearrangement uses TRBV7-2 and TRBJ1-1, with 7 bases fitting TRBD1. From germline, CDR1 is SGHTA and CDR2 FQGNSA. The CDR3 length is 17 residues. With 0 bases clipped from V and 5 bases from J, the junction kept 12 bases outside the gene matches. The CDR3 DNA is TGTGCCAGCAGCTTAGCGGGACCACGGACAGGCGGGACTGAAGCTTTCTTT. Translating gives CASSLAGPRTGGTEAFF.

V is TRBV29-1 and J is TRBJ1-4, with 7 bases that match TRBD1. V lost 7 bases and J lost 7; bases outside the gene matches: 3. Germline CDR1 is SQVTM and CDR2 is ANQGSEA. The CDR3 has 11 amino acids. CDR3 sequence: CSAGTVEKLFF. For the CDR3, the DNA is TGCAGCGCCGGGACAGTTGAAAAACTGTTTTTT.

This clone was picked up a small number of times. The rearrangement links TRBV6-5 to TRBJ2-7, with 8 bases fitting TRBD1. The ends lost 7 bases at V and 0 bases at J; junction bases unmatched: 5. Germline-derived CDR1 and CDR2 are MNHEY and SVGAGI. The CDR3 has 14 amino acids. The CDR3 loop reads CASTRTGSSYEQYF. DNA of the CDR3: TGTGCCAGCACTAGGACAGGGAGCTCCTACGAGCAGTACTTC.

This chain connects TRBV19 to TRBJ2-1; 8 bases agree with TRBD1. The CDR3 has 14 amino acids. The J segment lost 5 bases and the V segment lost 4 bases, leaving 4 bases of the junction unmatched. Germline loops: CDR1 LNHDA, CDR2 SQIVND (reference sequence). This chain's CDR3 is CASSNQGADNEQFF. DNA for the CDR3: TGTGCCAGTAGTAACCAGGGGGCTGACAATGAGCAGTTCTTC.

CDR3 loop: CSVAEGGADTQYF. The CDR3 bases are TGCAGCGTTGCTGAGGGAGGGGCAGATACGCAGTATTTT. The J gene is TRBJ2-3, the V gene TRBV29-1; 7 positions agree with TRBD2. This CDR3 region has 13 residues. In germline, CDR1 is SQVTM, CDR2 ANQGSEA. With V trimmed by 4 bases and J by 4 bases, 5 bases remained unmatched.

The gene calls are TRBV18 and TRBJ1-2; tentatively, D is TRBD1 (5 bases). The V gene's germline CDR1 is KGHSH and CDR2 LQKENI. The CDR3 sequence is 16 residues long. V was pared by 0 bases and J by 8 bases, with 19 bases between. The CDR3 spells CASSPPGGPRQLGYTF. CDR3 bases: TGTGCCAGCTCACCACCGGGAGGACCGCGACAGTTGGGCTACACCTTC.